A single sample is the source of the 15 T cell receptor beta chains below, sequenced in a study of T cell repertoires in cytomegalovirus infection. TCRdb independently ran MiXCR on the reads; one entry per CDR3 protein. The table lists 30,000 to 40,000 distinct CDR3 sequences, approximately 52% of them singletons. Their antigens are not known. This specimen was CD8+ T cells from cultured PBMCs, taken from culture after CMV antigen stimulation. The receptor source for this set is a human donor in good health (CMV status not recorded). Some clones in this sample may be carry-over from other donors' samples.

The chain joins TRBV10-3 to TRBJ2-7; D call uncertain. The CDR3 covers 14 residues. V lost 4 bases, J lost 2 bases, and 12 bases lay in between. In germline, CDR1 is ENHRY, CDR2 SYGVKD. In DNA, the CDR3 is TGTGCCATCAGTGCTCCACCGCAAACCTACGAGCAGTACTTC. This translates into CAISAPPQTYEQYF.

In its sample, this clonotype was seen a few times. The chain uses TRBV7-2 and TRBJ2-7, with TRBD2 matching over 15 bases. The V and J ends lost 1 base and 0 bases, in that order; junction bases with no gene match: 4. There are 18 residues in the CDR3. CDR1 is SGHTA, CDR2 FQGNSA, per germline. CDR3 protein: CASSLGGTSGGPSYEQYF. As DNA, the CDR3 is TGTGCCAGCAGCTTAGGTGGGACTAGCGGGGGGCCCTCCTACGAGCAGTACTTC. Full variable domain (missing parts from reference TRBV7-2 and TRBJ2-7): GAGVSQSPSNKVTEKGKDVELRCDPISGHTALYWYRQSLGQGLEFLIYFQGNSAPDKSGLPSDRFSAERTGGSVSTLTIQRTQQEDSAVYLCASSLGGTSGGPSYEQYFGPGTRLTVT.

The rearrangement links TRBV19 to TRBJ1-1, with D possibly being TRBD1 (6 bases). Trimming removed 1 base at V and 1 base at J, with 7 bases between. Germline lookup yields CDR1 LNHDA and CDR2 SQIVND (reference sequence). The CDR3 has 14 residues. The CDR3 bases are TGTGCCAGTAGTATAGGCAGGGGGAACACTGAAGCTTTCTTT. It encodes CASSIGRGNTEAFF.

This chain connects TRBV12-3 or TRBV12-4 to TRBJ2-1; 9 bases line up with TRBD2. CDR3 length equals 15 residues. The J segment lost 5 bases and the V segment lost 4 bases, leaving 6 bases of the junction unmatched. The CDR3 nucleotides are TGTGCCAGCAGTTGGAGCGGGAGGAAGGACAATGAGCAGTTCTTC. Its protein product is CASSWSGRKDNEQFF.

The chain is built from TRBV6-6 and TRBJ1-5, with a tentative D call TRBD1 (6 bases). CDR3 length equals 14 residues. Trimming stripped 6 bases from V and 4 bases from J, with 13 bases between. Germline V gene lookup returns CDR1 MNHNY and CDR2 SVGAGI (reference sequence). The CDR3 DNA follows: TGTGCCAGCAGACCACAGGGCCGAAATCAGCCCCAGCATTTT. Translating it yields CASRPQGRNQPQHF.

This chain connects TRBV27 to TRBJ2-7, with D possibly being TRBD1 (6 bases). From germline, CDR1 is MNHEY and CDR2 SMNVEV (reference sequence). Deletions cut 4 bases from V and 3 bases from J, with 10 bases between. The CDR3 sequence is 13 residues long. In DNA, the CDR3 is TGTGCCAGCAGTTCGGACAGTTACTACGAGCAGTACTTC. It translates to CASSSDSYYEQYF.

The chain has TRBV7-4 and TRBJ2-5, with D tentatively TRBD1 (6 bases). The germline V and J ends were trimmed by 5 bases and 2 bases, with 15 bases remaining between them. The CDR3 extends over 15 amino acids. Germline V gene data show CDR1 as SGHVT and CDR2 as SQSDAQ. CDR3 loop: CASSLRTAPQETQYF. The CDR3 coding sequence is TGTGCCAGCAGCCTTCGGACAGCTCCACAAGAGACCCAGTACTTC. Variable domain in full (rest from reference TRBV7-4 and TRBJ2-5): GAGVSQSPRYKVAKRGRDVALRCDSISGHVTLYWYRQTLGQGSEVLTYSQSDAQRDKSGRPSGRFSAERPERSVSTLKIQRTEQGDSAVYLCASSLRTAPQETQYFGPGTRLLVL.

This clonotype was counted between two and nine times. The chain has TRBV28 and TRBJ2-7; maybe TRBD1 (8 bases). The CDR3 length is 14 residues. CDR1 and CDR2 (germline): MDHEN, SYDVKM. With 6 bases removed from V and 3 bases from J, the gap between germline ends came to 15 bases. CDR3 nucleotide sequence: TGTGCCAGCAGCCTTTACAGGGGGGGCTACGAGCAGTACTTC. Its translation is CASSLYRGGYEQYF.

This clonotype has more than one count but fewer than ten. The chain couples TRBV11-1 to TRBJ2-2; 11 bases are shared with TRBD1. CDR3 length: 15 amino acids. J lost 6 bases, V lost 4 bases, and 4 bases had no gene match. Germline-derived CDR1 and CDR2 are SGHAT and FQDESV (reference sequence). CDR3 nucleotide sequence: TGTGCCAGCAGCTGGACAGGGGGCGGCTCCGGGGAGCTGTTTTTT. Protein product: CASSWTGGGSGELFF.

This clonotype was detected only a few times. The chain uses TRBV7-2 and TRBJ2-5; possible D gene TRBD2, 6 bases. Germline CDR1 is SGHTA and CDR2 is FQGNSA. Trimming took 6 bases from V and 1 from J, leaving 12 bases between them. The CDR3 spans 14 residues. Here the CDR3 DNA reads TGTGCCAGCAGTCAGGACTACCTCCAAGAGACCCAGTACTTC. Translated, it gives CASSQDYLQETQYF. Full variable domain (rest looked up from reference TRBV7-2 and TRBJ2-5): GAGVSQSPSNKVTEKGKDVELRCDPISGHTALYWYRQSLGQGLEFLIYFQGNSAPDKSGLPSDRFSAERTGGSVSTLTIQRTQQEDSAVYLCASSQDYLQETQYFGPGTRLLVL.

This sequence joins TRBV6-1 and TRBJ1-4; D remains ambiguous. CDR1 and CDR2 from the germline V gene are MNHNS and SASEGT. There are 13 residues in the CDR3. V lost 5 bases, J lost 6 bases, and 10 bases lay in between. In nucleotides, the CDR3 is TGTGCCAGCAGTCCCGGGCCACATGAAAAACTGTTTTTT. Protein: CASSPGPHEKLFF.

The chain's CDR3 is CASSSPGEASYNEQFF. The CDR3 region has the DNA TGTGCCAGCAGTTCGCCCGGGGAAGCCTCCTACAATGAGCAGTTCTTC. The chain joins TRBV28 to TRBJ2-1, with D perhaps TRBD2 (5 bases). CDR1 and CDR2 (germline): MDHEN, SYDVKM. Between the trimmed V and J ends, which lost 4 bases and 0 bases, there was a span of 13 bases. CDR3 size: 16 residues.

A single count supports this clonotype. The chain is built from TRBV11-2 and TRBJ2-7; 9 bases agree with TRBD1. Germline values: CDR1 SGHAT, CDR2 FQNNGV. The CDR3 contains 15 residues. After removal of 4 bases from V and 3 bases from J, the junction contained 7 bases not matched to a gene. This chain's CDR3 is CASSSWDRENYEQYF. The CDR3 coding sequence is TGTGCCAGCAGCTCCTGGGACAGGGAAAACTACGAGCAGTACTTC.

As regards this clonotype: Since a much larger clone is just one base distant, this may be a read error. The V call is TRBV12-3 or TRBV12-4, the J call TRBJ2-7, with 9 nucleotides matching TRBD1. This CDR3 spans 12 amino acids. DNA of the CDR3: TGTGCCAGCGGGACAGGGTCCTACGAGCACTACTTC. This sequence encodes CASGTGSYEHYF.

V gene TRBV2 combines with J gene TRBJ2-6; D is perhaps TRBD1 (6 bases). The CDR3 covers 19 residues. V was shortened by 10 bases and J by 0 bases, with 25 bases between the two germline ends. Germline assignment: CDR1 SNHLY and CDR2 FYNNEI. CDR3 residues: CATIGPPGHEYSGANVLTF. The DNA of the CDR3 is TGTGCCACCATTGGCCCGCCGGGACATGAGTACTCTGGGGCCAACGTCCTGACTTTC. Full variable domain (missing parts from reference TRBV2 and TRBJ2-6): EPEVTQTPSHQVTQMGQEVILRCVPISNHLYFYWYRQILGQKVEFLVSFYNNEISEKSEIFDDQFSVERPDGSNFTLKIRSTKLEDSAMYFCATIGPPGHEYSGANVLTFGAGSRLTVL.